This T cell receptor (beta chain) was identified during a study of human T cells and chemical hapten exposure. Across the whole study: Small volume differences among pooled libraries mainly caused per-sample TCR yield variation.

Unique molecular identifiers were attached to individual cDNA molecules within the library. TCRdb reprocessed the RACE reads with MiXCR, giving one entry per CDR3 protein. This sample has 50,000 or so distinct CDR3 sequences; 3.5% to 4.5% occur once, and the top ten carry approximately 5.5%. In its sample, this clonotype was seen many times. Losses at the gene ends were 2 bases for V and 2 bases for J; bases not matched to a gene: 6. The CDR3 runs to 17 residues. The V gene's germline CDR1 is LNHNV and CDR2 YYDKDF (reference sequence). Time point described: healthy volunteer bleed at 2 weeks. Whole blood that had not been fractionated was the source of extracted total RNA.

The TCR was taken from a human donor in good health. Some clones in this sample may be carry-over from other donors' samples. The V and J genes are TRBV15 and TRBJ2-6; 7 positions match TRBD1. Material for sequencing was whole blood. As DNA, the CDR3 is TGTGCCACCAGCAGACCAACTAGGGGGCCTGGGGCCAACGTCCTGACTTTC. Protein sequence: CATSRPTRGPGANVLTF.